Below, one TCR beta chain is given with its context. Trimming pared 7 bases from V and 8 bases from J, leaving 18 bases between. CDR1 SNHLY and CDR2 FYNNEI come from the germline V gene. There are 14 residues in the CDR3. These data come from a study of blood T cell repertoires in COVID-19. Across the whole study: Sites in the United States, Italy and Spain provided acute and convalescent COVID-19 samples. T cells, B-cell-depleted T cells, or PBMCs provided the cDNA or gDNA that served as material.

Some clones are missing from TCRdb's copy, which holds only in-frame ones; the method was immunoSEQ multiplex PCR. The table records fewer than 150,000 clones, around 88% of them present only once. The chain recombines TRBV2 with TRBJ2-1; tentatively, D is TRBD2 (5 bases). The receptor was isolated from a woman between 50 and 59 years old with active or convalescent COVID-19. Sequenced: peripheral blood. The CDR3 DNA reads TGTGCCAGCAAAAGGGCCGAGGGAGTCCATGAGCAGTTCTTC. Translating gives CASKRAEGVHEQFF.